This T cell receptor beta chain was documented in a study of T cell repertoires in cytomegalovirus infection. Study-wide background: Matching HLA type, along with CMV infection, was indicated by public TCR beta signatures.

Regarding the study as a whole: Individuals carrying CMV plus the relevant HLA were identified by cumulative frequency of public TCR beta families. HLA-C-restricted CMV-specific TCR beta clonotypes were dominant in the ex vivo response.

CDR3 size: 14 residues. The V gene's germline CDR1 is SGHTA and CDR2 FQGNSA. V lost 8 bases, J lost 2 bases, and 10 bases lay in between. This clonotype was recorded many times. The antigen is not known. Each CDR3 protein gets one entry after TCRdb re-called the reads with MiXCR. The sample includes 60,000 to 75,000 distinct CDR3 sequences, 4% of them seen just once. The genes are TRBV7-2 and TRBJ2-6; D not resolved. The clonotype comes from a human donor in good health (CMV status not recorded). Some clones in this sample may be carry-over from other donors' samples. The material sequenced was PBMCs. The CDR3 is CASVFYTGANVLTF. As DNA, the CDR3 is TGTGCCAGCGTATTTTACACTGGGGCCAACGTCCTGACTTTC.